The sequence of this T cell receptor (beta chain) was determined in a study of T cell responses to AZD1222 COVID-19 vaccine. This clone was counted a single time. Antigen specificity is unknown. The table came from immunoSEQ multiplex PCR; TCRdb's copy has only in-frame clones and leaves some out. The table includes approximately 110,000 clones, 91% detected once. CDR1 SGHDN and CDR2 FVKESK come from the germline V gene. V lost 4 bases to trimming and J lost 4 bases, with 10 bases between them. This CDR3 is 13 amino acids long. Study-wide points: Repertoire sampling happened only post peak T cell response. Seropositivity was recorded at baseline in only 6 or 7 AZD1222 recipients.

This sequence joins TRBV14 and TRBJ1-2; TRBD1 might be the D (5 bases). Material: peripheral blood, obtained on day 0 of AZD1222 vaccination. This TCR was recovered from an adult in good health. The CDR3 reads CASSPRVGYGYTF. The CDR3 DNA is TGTGCCAGCAGCCCCAGGGTGGGCTATGGCTACACCTTC.